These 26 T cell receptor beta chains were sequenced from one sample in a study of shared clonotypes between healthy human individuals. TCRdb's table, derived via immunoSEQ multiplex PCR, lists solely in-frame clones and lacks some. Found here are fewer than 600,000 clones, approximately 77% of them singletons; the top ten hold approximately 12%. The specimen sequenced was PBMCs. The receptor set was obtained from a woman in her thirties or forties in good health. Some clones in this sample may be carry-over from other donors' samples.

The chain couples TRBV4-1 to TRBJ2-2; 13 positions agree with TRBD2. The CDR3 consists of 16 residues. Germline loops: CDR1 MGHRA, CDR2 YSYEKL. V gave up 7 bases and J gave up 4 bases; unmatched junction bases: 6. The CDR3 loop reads CASTTGLAGPTGELFF. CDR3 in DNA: TGCGCCAGCACCACGGGACTAGCGGGACCCACCGGGGAGCTGTTTTTT.

The CDR3 DNA follows: TGTGCCAGCAGGGTCCAGGGGGCTGGGGCCAACGTCCTGACTTTC. Residues: CASRVQGAGANVLTF. The V call is TRBV28, the J call TRBJ2-6; TRBD1 matches at 7 bases. The length of the CDR3 is 15 residues. From germline, CDR1 is MDHEN and CDR2 SYDVKM. Germline trimming cut 6 bases from V and 2 bases from J; bases unmatched to any gene: 4.

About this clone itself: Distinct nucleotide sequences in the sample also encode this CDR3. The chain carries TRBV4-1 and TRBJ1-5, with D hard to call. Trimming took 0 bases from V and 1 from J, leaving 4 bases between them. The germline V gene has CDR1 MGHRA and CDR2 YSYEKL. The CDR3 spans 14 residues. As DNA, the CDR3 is TGCGCCAGCAGCCAAGACGGGAGCAATCAGCCCCAGCATTTT. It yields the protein CASSQDGSNQPQHF.

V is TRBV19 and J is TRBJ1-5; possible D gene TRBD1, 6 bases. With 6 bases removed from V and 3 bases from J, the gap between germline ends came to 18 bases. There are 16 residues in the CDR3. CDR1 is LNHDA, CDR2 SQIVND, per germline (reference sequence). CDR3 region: CASRPQPRDNNQPQHF. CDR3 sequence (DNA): TGTGCCAGTAGGCCCCAACCCCGGGACAACAATCAGCCCCAGCATTTT.

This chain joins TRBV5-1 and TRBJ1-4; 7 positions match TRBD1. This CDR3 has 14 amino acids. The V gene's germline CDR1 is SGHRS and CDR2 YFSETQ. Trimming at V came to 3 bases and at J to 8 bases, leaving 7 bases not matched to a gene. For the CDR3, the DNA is TGCGCCAGCAGCTCCGGGACAGAAGGGGAAAAACTGTTTTTT. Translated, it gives CASSSGTEGEKLFF.

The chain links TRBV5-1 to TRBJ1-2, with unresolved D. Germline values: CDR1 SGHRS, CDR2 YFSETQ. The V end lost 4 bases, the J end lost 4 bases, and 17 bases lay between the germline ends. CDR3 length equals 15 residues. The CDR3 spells CASSPPGVGSYGYTF. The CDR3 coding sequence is TGCGCCAGCAGCCCCCCCGGGGTAGGTTCCTATGGCTACACCTTC.

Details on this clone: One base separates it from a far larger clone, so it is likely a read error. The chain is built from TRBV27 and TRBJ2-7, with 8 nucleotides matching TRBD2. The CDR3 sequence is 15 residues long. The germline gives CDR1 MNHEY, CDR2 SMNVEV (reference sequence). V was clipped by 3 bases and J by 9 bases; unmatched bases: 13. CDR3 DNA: TGTGCCAGCAGTTTTTTTGCGGGAGGCCTTCCGGGGCAGTACTTC. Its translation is CASSFFAGGLPGQYF.

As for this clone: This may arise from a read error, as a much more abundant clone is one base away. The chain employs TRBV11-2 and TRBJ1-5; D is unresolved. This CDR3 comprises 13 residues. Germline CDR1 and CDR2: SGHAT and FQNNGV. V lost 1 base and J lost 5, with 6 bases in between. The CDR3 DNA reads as TGTGCCAGCAGCTTAGGGGGTGATCAGCCCCAGCATTTT. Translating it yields CASSLGGDQPQHF.

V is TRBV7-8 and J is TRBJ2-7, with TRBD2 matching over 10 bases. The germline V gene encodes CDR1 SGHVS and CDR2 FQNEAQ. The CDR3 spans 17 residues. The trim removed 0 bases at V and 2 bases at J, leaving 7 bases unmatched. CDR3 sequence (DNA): TGTGCCAGCAGCTTAGCAGCGGGAGGGCTGTTACCCTACGAGCAGTACTTC. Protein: CASSLAAGGLLPYEQYF.

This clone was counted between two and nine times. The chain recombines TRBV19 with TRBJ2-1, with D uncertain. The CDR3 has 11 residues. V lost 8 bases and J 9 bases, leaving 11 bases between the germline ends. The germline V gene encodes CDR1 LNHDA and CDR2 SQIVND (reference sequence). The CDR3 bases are TGTGCCAGTTCAAAGGGTCTTGAGCAGTTCTTC. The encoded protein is CASSKGLEQFF.

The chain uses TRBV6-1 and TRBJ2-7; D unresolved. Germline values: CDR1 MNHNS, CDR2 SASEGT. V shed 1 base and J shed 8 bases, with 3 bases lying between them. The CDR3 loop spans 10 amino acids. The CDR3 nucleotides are TGTGCCAGCAGTGAAGGAAAGCAGTACTTC. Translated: CASSEGKQYF.

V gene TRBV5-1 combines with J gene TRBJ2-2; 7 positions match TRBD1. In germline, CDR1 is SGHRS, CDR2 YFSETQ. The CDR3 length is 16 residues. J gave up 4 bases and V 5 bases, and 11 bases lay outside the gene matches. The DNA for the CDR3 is TGCGCCAGCAGGATAGGGACAGCATCCCCCACCGGGGAGCTGTTTTTT. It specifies CASRIGTASPTGELFF.

CDR3 amino acids: CASSAGTGTYEQYF. CDR3 in DNA: TGTGCCAGCAGTGCTGGGACGGGGACCTACGAGCAGTACTTC. V usage is TRBV6-1 and J usage is TRBJ2-7; either TRBD1 or TRBD2 may fit D (5 bases each). From germline, CDR1 is MNHNS and CDR2 SASEGT. Trimming removed 4 bases from V and 2 bases from J, with 12 bases in between. CDR3 length equals 14 residues.

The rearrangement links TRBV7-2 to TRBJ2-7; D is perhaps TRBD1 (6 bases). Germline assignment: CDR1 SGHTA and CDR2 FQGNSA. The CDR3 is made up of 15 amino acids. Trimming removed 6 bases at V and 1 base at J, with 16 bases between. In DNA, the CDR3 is TGTGCCAGCAGTCGGGGACACAGGGCGTCCTACGAGCAGTACTTC. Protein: CASSRGHRASYEQYF.

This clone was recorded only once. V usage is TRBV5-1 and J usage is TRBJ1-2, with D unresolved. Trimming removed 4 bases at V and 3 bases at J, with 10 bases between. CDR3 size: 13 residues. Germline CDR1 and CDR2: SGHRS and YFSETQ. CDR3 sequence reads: CASSHTDHYGYTF. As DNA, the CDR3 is TGCGCCAGCAGCCACACAGATCACTATGGCTACACCTTC.

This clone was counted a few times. The CDR3 DNA reads as TGTGCCAGCAGTTTCAGGGGGACTGATGAAAAACTGTTTTTT. It codes for CASSFRGTDEKLFF. The gene calls are TRBV28 and TRBJ1-4, with TRBD1 identical over 7 bases. Germline V gene sequence: CDR1 MDHEN, CDR2 SYDVKM. The CDR3 totals 14 residues. V gave up 3 bases and J gave up 6 bases; unmatched junction bases: 4.

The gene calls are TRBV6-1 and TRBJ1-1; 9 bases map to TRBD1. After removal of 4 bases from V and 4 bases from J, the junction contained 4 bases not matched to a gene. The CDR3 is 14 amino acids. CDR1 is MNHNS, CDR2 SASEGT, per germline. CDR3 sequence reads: CASSGDRVPTEAFF. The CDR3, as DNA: TGTGCCAGCAGTGGGGACAGGGTCCCCACTGAAGCTTTCTTT.

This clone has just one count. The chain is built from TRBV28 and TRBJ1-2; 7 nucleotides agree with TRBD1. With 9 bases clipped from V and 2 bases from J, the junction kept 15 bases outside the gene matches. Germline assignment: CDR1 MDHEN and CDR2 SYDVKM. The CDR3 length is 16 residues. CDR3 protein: CARSLNSRQGNYGYTF. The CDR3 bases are TGTGCCAGAAGTCTAAATTCAAGACAGGGCAACTATGGCTACACCTTC.

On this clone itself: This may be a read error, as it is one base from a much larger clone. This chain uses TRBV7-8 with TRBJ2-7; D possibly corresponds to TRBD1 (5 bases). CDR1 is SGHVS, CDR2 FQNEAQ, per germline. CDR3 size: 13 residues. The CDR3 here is CASSLLGAYEQCF. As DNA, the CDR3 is TGTGCCAGCAGCTTGTTAGGGGCCTACGAGCAGTGCTTC.

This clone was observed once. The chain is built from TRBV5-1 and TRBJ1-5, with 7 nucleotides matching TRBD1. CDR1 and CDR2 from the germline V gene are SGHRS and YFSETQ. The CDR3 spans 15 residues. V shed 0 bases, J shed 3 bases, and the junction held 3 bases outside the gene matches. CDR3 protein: CASSLGQGPNQPQHF. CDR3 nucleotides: TGCGCCAGCAGCTTGGGACAGGGCCCCAATCAGCCCCAGCATTTT.

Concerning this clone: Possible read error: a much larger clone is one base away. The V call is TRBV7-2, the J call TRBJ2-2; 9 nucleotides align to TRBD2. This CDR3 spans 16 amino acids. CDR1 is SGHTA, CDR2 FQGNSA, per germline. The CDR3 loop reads CVSSLAGELAREELFF. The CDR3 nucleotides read TGTGTCAGCAGCTTAGCGGGGGAACTAGCCCGGGAGGAGCTGTTTTTT.

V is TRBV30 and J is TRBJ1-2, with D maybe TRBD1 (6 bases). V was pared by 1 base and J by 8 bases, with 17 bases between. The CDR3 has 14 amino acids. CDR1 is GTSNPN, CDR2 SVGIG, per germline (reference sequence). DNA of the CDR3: TGTGCCTGGAGTGAGGGAGGGGGAATACGCGGCTACACCTTC. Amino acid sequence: CAWSEGGGIRGYTF.

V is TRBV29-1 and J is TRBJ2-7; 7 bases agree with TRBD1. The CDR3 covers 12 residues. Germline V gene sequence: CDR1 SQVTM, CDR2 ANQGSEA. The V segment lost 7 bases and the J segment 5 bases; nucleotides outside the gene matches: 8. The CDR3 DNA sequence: TGCAGCGCCAAGGGACAGAACAACGAGCAGTACTTC. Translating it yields CSAKGQNNEQYF.

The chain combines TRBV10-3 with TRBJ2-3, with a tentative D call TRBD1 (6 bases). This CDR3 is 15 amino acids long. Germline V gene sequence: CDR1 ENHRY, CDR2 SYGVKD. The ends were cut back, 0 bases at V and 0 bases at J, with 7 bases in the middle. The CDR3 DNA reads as TGTGCCATCAGTGAGTCACAGGGAAGCACAGATACGCAGTATTTT. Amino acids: CAISESQGSTDTQYF.

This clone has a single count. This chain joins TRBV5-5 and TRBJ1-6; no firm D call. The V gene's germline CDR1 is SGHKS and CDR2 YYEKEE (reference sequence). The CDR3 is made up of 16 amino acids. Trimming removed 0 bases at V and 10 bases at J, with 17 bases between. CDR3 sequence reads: CASSLDLGSPLSPLHF. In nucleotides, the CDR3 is TGTGCCAGCAGCTTGGATCTGGGCAGTCCCTTGTCACCCCTCCACTTT.

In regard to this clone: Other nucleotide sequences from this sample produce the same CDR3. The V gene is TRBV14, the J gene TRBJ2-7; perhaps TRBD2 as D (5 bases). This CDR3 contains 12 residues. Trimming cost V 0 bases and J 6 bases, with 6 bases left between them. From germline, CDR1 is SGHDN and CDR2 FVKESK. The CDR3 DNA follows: TGTGCCAGCAGCCAAGAGGGAGCCGAGCAGTACTTC. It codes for CASSQEGAEQYF.